These 17 T cell receptor beta chains came from one sample sequenced in a study of blood T cell repertoires in COVID-19. Data came from immunoSEQ multiplex PCR; TCRdb stores just in-frame clones and leaves some out. The sample includes hundreds of thousands of clones, 80% to 95% of them seen just once. The sample was peripheral blood. These receptors were collected from a man aged 55 to 70 with COVID-19, enrolled during active disease.

This chain connects TRBV10-3 to TRBJ2-7; the match to TRBD2 covers 11 bases. This CDR3 region has 17 residues. Germline V gene data show CDR1 as ENHRY and CDR2 as SYGVKD. V lost 4 bases to trimming and J lost 5 bases; unmatched junction nucleotides: 13. The CDR3 region is CAISGGTSGGSPNEQYF. CDR3 coding DNA: TGTGCCATCAGTGGAGGAACTAGCGGGGGCTCTCCGAACGAGCAGTACTTC.

This chain links TRBV1 with TRBJ2-2; no DNA check was done on the table's D call, TRBD2. TRBV1 is a pseudogene locus. This CDR3 spans 12 amino acids. The CDR3 coding sequence is TGCACCAGCAGCCGGCGGCACGGGGAGCTGTTTTTT. Protein sequence: CTSSRRHGELFF.

The J gene is TRBJ2-7, the V gene TRBV18, with D possibly being TRBD1 (6 bases). The V gene's germline CDR1 is KGHSH and CDR2 LQKENI. The length of the CDR3 is 15 residues. V was shortened by 0 bases and J by 3 bases, with 12 bases between the two germline ends. This chain's CDR3 is CASSPPSVGGYEQYF. The CDR3 DNA follows: TGTGCCAGCTCACCACCGAGCGTAGGGGGCTACGAGCAGTACTTC.

The genes are TRBV7-9 and TRBJ2-3; the match to TRBD2 covers 9 bases. The length of the CDR3 is 15 residues. After removal of 5 bases from V and 2 bases from J, the junction contained 5 bases not matched to a gene. Germline lookup yields CDR1 SEHNR and CDR2 FQNEAQ (reference sequence). For the CDR3, the DNA is TGTGCCAGCAGCGCCCTAGCGGGGAACACAGATACGCAGTATTTT. Its protein product is CASSALAGNTDTQYF. Supplemented by reference TRBV7-9 and TRBJ2-3, the full variable domain reads DTGVSQNPRHKITKRGQNVTFRCDPISEHNRLYWYRQTLGQGPEFLTYFQNEAQLEKSRLLSDRFSAERPKGSFSTLEIQRTEQGDSAMYLCASSALAGNTDTQYFGPGTRLTVL.

The chain recombines TRBV11-1 with TRBJ2-7; D is perhaps TRBD1 (7 bases). The CDR3 totals 13 residues. Trimming removed 1 base at V and 6 bases at J, with 10 bases between. In germline, CDR1 is SGHAT, CDR2 FQDESV (reference sequence). The CDR3 DNA sequence: TGTGCCAGCAGCTTAGGACAGGGAGGCGAGCAGTACTTC. It specifies CASSLGQGGEQYF.

This clone showed up just once. The V and J genes are TRBV9 and TRBJ2-3; a possible D gene is TRBD2 (6 bases). Germline assignment: CDR1 SGDLS and CDR2 YYNGEE. The CDR3 is 16 amino acids. Trimming took off 6 bases at V and 4 bases at J, with 21 bases between the two ends. CDR3 amino acids: CASNPGVWEKADTQYF. In nucleotides, the CDR3 is TGTGCCAGCAATCCGGGGGTCTGGGAAAAAGCAGATACGCAGTATTTT.

This chain links TRBV4-1 with TRBJ2-3, with TRBD2 identical over 9 bases. Germline CDR1 reads MGHRA; CDR2 reads YSYEKL. This CDR3 is 15 amino acids long. V dropped 2 bases and J dropped 6; count of bases not matched to a gene: 6. The CDR3: CASSQIAGESDTQYF. The CDR3 bases are TGCGCCAGCAGCCAAATAGCGGGAGAGTCCGATACGCAGTATTTT.

The chain has TRBV27 and TRBJ1-1; D may be TRBD1 (6 bases). V lost 5 bases and J 1 base, leaving 20 bases between the germline ends. The CDR3 consists of 17 residues. Germline CDR1 MNHEY, CDR2 SMNVEV (reference sequence). CDR3 in DNA: TGTGCCAGCAGTCCCCAGGGGCAGAAACGATGGAACACTGAAGCTTTCTTT. This sequence encodes CASSPQGQKRWNTEAFF.

V and J are TRBV19 and TRBJ1-2; D perhaps matches TRBD1 (5 bases). The ends were cut back, 1 base at V and 3 bases at J, with 12 bases in the middle. This CDR3 comprises 15 residues. In germline, CDR1 is LNHDA, CDR2 SQIVND (reference sequence). The CDR3: CASSIAGNGHYGYTF. The CDR3 bases are TGTGCCAGTAGTATAGCAGGGAACGGACACTATGGCTACACCTTC.

The chain is built from TRBV5-1 and TRBJ2-2; a weak D match, TRBD2 (6 bases). The CDR3 sequence is 15 residues long. In germline, CDR1 is SGHRS, CDR2 YFSETQ. V was trimmed by 1 base and J by 6 bases, leaving 13 bases between them. CDR3: CASSLWGDEAGELFF. CDR3 DNA sequence: TGCGCCAGCAGCTTGTGGGGGGATGAGGCCGGGGAGCTGTTTTTT.

V and J are TRBV2 and TRBJ1-4; 11 positions agree with TRBD1. This CDR3 spans 16 amino acids. V was pared by 6 bases and J by 4 bases, with 7 bases of the junction left unmatched. CDR1 is SNHLY and CDR2 is FYNNEI in the germline V gene. Here the CDR3 DNA reads TGTGCCAGCAGCCCGGACAGGGGGCCTGGTAATGAAAAACTGTTTTTT. Its translation: CASSPDRGPGNEKLFF. Supplemented by reference TRBV2 and TRBJ1-4, the full variable domain reads EPEVTQTPSHQVTQMGQEVILRCVPISNHLYFYWYRQILGQKVEFLVSFYNNEISEKSEIFDDQFSVERPDGSNFTLKIRSTKLEDSAMYFCASSPDRGPGNEKLFFGSGTQLSVL.

The genes are TRBV4-1 and TRBJ1-4; TRBD1 matches at 7 bases. There are 15 residues in the CDR3. Germline CDR1 MGHRA, CDR2 YSYEKL. Trimming at V came to 4 bases and at J to 8 bases, leaving 10 bases not matched to a gene. The CDR3 loop is CASSPITDRVEKLFF. For the CDR3, the DNA is TGCGCCAGCAGCCCCATTACCGACAGGGTCGAAAAACTGTTTTTT.

The chain has TRBV7-3 and TRBJ2-2; 7 nucleotides agree with TRBD2. CDR1 is SGHTA, CDR2 FQGTGA, per germline. The CDR3 extends over 16 amino acids. V gave up 0 bases and J gave up 5 bases; unmatched junction bases: 6. CDR3 nucleotide sequence: TGTGCCAGCAGCTTAACTCCAGCGGGAACGACCGGGGAGCTGTTTTTT. Protein product: CASSLTPAGTTGELFF.

This clone was observed a single time. This rearrangement joins TRBV5-1 to TRBJ1-3; TRBD1 aligns across 9 bases. In germline, CDR1 is SGHRS, CDR2 YFSETQ. The CDR3 totals 19 residues. V was clipped by 1 base and J by 0 bases; unmatched bases: 11. This CDR3 is CASSLLGQGGLNSGNTIYF. As DNA, the CDR3 is TGCGCCAGCAGCTTGTTGGGACAGGGAGGATTAAACTCTGGAAACACCATATATTTT.

The chain carries TRBV5-4 and TRBJ2-3; 7 bases match TRBD1. This CDR3 region has 15 residues. J was trimmed by 0 bases and V by 9 bases; bases with no gene match: 10. Germline V lookup: CDR1 SGHNT, CDR2 YYREEE (reference sequence). The DNA of the CDR3 is TGTGCCACCCTCGACAGGGCTGCTAGCACAGATACGCAGTATTTT. As protein: CATLDRAASTDTQYF. Using reference TRBV5-4 and TRBJ2-3 for the parts outside the CDR3, the full variable domain is ETGVTQSPTHLIKTRGQQVTLRCSSQSGHNTVSWYQQALGQGPQFIFQYYREEENGRGNFPPRFSGLQFPNYSSELNVNALELDDSALYLCATLDRAASTDTQYFGPGTRLTVL.

The V gene is TRBV5-1, the J gene TRBJ2-1; TRBD2 agrees at 8 bases. CDR1 is SGHRS, CDR2 YFSETQ, per germline. V lost 4 bases, J lost 0 bases, and 15 bases stayed unmatched. The CDR3 sequence is 19 residues long. CDR3 loop: CASSPIWAGGPSSYNEQFF. Written as DNA, the CDR3 is TGCGCCAGCAGCCCAATCTGGGCGGGGGGCCCGAGCTCCTACAATGAGCAGTTCTTC.

This clone was recorded a few times. V usage is TRBV12-1 and J usage is TRBJ2-3; TRBD2 reflects the table's D call only, with no check against the DNA. TRBV12-1 is a pseudogene segment. This CDR3 is 16 amino acids long. The chain's CDR3 is CASSSATSGHTDTQYF. The CDR3 DNA is TGTGCCAGCAGCTCTGCGACTAGCGGGCACACAGATACGCAGTATTTT.